These 21 T cell receptor beta chains originate from one sample sequenced in a study of blood T cell repertoires in COVID-19 (TCRdb year 2020). The library was built by means of the immunoSEQ multiplex PCR assay. TCRdb provides this immuneACCESS table in a form limited to in-frame rearrangements. Some clones are lacking; in checked studies, under half of them reflect an unresolved V gene, and why the rest are absent is not known. The sample table lists 250,000 or so clones, about 89% of them with a count of one. About 2.7% of the sample is held by the ten biggest clonotypes. Sequenced sample: PBMCs or T cells enriched from blood (not recorded which). Receptors originate from a woman between 18 and 29 years old who had recovered from COVID-19.

The chain has TRBV5-1 and TRBJ2-1; 9 bases align to TRBD2. The CDR3 has 15 amino acids. CDR1 and CDR2 from the germline V gene are SGHRS and YFSETQ. The junction had 8 bases not matched to a gene; V was cut back by 1 base and J by 9 bases. The CDR3 coding sequence is TGCGCCAGCAGCTTGCTTAGCGGGAGTGAAGGTGAGCAGTTCTTC. Protein product: CASSLLSGSEGEQFF.

The rearrangement uses TRBV7-6 and TRBJ2-3, with 7 bases identical to TRBD1. Germline values: CDR1 SGHVS, CDR2 FNYEAQ. This CDR3 is 14 amino acids long. The V gene end was trimmed by 6 bases and the J gene end by 3 bases; junction bases not matched to a gene: 6. The CDR3 loop reads CASSFGTETDTQYF. CDR3 in DNA: TGTGCCAGCAGTTTTGGGACAGAAACAGATACGCAGTATTTT.

This clone appeared once. The rearrangement uses TRBV12-3 or TRBV12-4 and TRBJ2-7, with 7 bases aligning to TRBD2. The CDR3 covers 12 residues. The V segment lost 7 bases and the J segment 4 bases; nucleotides outside the gene matches: 4. The CDR3 is CASTLGGYEQYF. The CDR3 nucleotides read TGTGCCAGCACCTTGGGAGGGTACGAGCAGTACTTC.

DNA for the CDR3: TGTGCCAGCAGTTTATCGTGGGGTAGCGGCAATGAGCAGTTCTTC. Encoded protein: CASSLSWGSGNEQFF. The chain is built from TRBV27 and TRBJ2-1, with D tentatively TRBD2 (6 bases). The germline V gene has CDR1 MNHEY and CDR2 SMNVEV (reference sequence). The CDR3 spans 15 residues. V was trimmed by 0 bases and J by 6 bases, leaving 12 bases between them.

The V and J genes are TRBV10-3 and TRBJ2-5; D might be TRBD1 (5 bases). The V and J ends lost 2 bases and 13 bases respectively, with 11 bases between them. Germline-derived CDR1 and CDR2 are ENHRY and SYGVKD. This CDR3 is built from 11 residues. The CDR3 sequence: CAISEAGRRYF. CDR3 nucleotides: TGTGCCATCAGTGAGGCAGGGCGGAGGTACTTC.

This clone has more than one count but fewer than ten. The chain links TRBV5-1 to TRBJ2-3; tentative D call: TRBD2 (7 bases). Germline assignment: CDR1 SGHRS and CDR2 YFSETQ. Trimming left V 5 bases short and J 4 bases short, with 17 bases between. The CDR3 extends over 15 amino acids. CDR3 protein: CASSEGGGPSDTQYF. CDR3 coding DNA: TGCGCCAGCAGTGAAGGGGGAGGGCCCTCAGATACGCAGTATTTT.

This clone was recorded a few times. V is TRBV7-6 and J is TRBJ2-7; tentative D call: TRBD1 (6 bases). Germline CDR1 and CDR2: SGHVS and FNYEAQ. The CDR3 contains 15 residues. The V and J ends lost 4 bases and 0 bases respectively, with 13 bases between them. CDR3 amino acids: CASSSSQGSSYEQYF. The CDR3 DNA sequence: TGTGCCAGCAGCTCTTCTCAGGGGAGCTCCTACGAGCAGTACTTC.

The chain links TRBV9 to TRBJ2-3; 7 bases are shared with TRBD1. V shed 4 bases and J 2 bases; nucleotides not matched to a gene: 7. The CDR3 is 15 amino acids. Germline V gene data show CDR1 as SGDLS and CDR2 as YYNGEE. The CDR3: CASSPGQRFTDTQYF. CDR3 DNA sequence: TGTGCCAGCAGCCCGGGACAGAGGTTCACAGATACGCAGTATTTT. Supplemented by reference TRBV9 and TRBJ2-3, the full variable domain reads DSGVTQTPKHLITATGQRVTLRCSPRSGDLSVYWYQQSLDQGLQFLIQYYNGEERAKGNILERFSAQQFPDLHSELNLSSLELGDSALYFCASSPGQRFTDTQYFGPGTRLTVL.

This clone was found a few times. The chain is built from TRBV11-2 and TRBJ1-1, with 8 positions matching TRBD1. Germline CDR1 is SGHAT and CDR2 is FQNNGV. Losses at the gene ends were 1 base for V and 0 bases for J; bases not matched to a gene: 4. CDR3 length: 16 amino acids. The CDR3 reads CASSLGQGIMNTEAFF. The CDR3 coding sequence is TGTGCCAGCAGCTTAGGACAGGGGATCATGAACACTGAAGCTTTCTTT.

The DNA of the CDR3 is TGCAGTGCTAGTCCCGAGGAAGGGGGCGCCGAAAGCTCCTACGAGCAGTACTTC. Protein sequence: CSASPEEGGAESSYEQYF. This chain joins TRBV20-1 and TRBJ2-7, with 7 bases that match TRBD1. CDR1 and CDR2 from the germline V gene are DFQATT and SNEGSKA (reference sequence). V lost 3 bases and J lost 0; bases outside the gene matches: 17. The CDR3 spans 18 residues.

The chain carries TRBV14 and TRBJ2-2; 7 bases match TRBD2. The CDR3 is 16 residues long. CDR1 and CDR2 from the germline V gene are SGHDN and FVKESK. The ends lost 4 bases at V and 1 base at J; junction bases unmatched: 6. The CDR3 region has the DNA TGTGCCAGCAGCCGAAGACTAGCCGGGAACACCGGGGAGCTGTTTTTT. This gives the protein CASSRRLAGNTGELFF.

This chain connects TRBV15 to TRBJ2-1; 16 bases fit TRBD2. V was pared by 2 bases and J by 0 bases, with 10 bases of the junction left unmatched. The CDR3 sequence is 21 residues long. Germline lookup yields CDR1 LNHNV and CDR2 YYDKDF (reference sequence). The CDR3: CATSRRPGLAGGPSSYNEQFF. The CDR3 region has the DNA TGTGCCACCAGCAGAAGACCGGGACTAGCGGGAGGGCCTAGCTCCTACAATGAGCAGTTCTTC.

The chain carries TRBV29-1 and TRBJ2-2; 7 bases agree with TRBD2. V shed 7 bases and J 7 bases; nucleotides not matched to a gene: 6. The length of the CDR3 is 12 residues. The germline V gene encodes CDR1 SQVTM and CDR2 ANQGSEA. DNA of the CDR3: TGCAGCGGGGACTATGGCGGCGGGGAGCTGTTTTTT. Amino acid sequence: CSGDYGGGELFF.

The chain links TRBV12-3 or TRBV12-4 to TRBJ1-1; no clear D. The CDR3 loop spans 12 amino acids. Trimming pared 3 bases from V and 4 bases from J, leaving 6 bases between. CDR3 residues: CASSFPFTEAFF. In DNA form, the CDR3 reads TGTGCCAGCAGTTTCCCGTTCACTGAAGCTTTCTTT.

The V and J genes are TRBV5-1 and TRBJ2-3; 10 bases align to TRBD2. Germline lookup yields CDR1 SGHRS and CDR2 YFSETQ. Germline trimming cut 2 bases from V and 5 bases from J; bases unmatched to any gene: 8. The CDR3 spans 16 residues. The CDR3 sequence is CASSLGEAGGQDTQYF. The CDR3 DNA is TGCGCCAGCAGCTTAGGGGAAGCGGGGGGGCAAGATACGCAGTATTTT.

V and J are TRBV5-4 and TRBJ1-2; 12 nucleotides line up with TRBD1. With 4 bases clipped from V and 5 bases from J, the junction kept 6 bases outside the gene matches. Per germline, CDR1 SGHNT and CDR2 YYREEE (reference sequence). CDR3 length equals 15 residues. DNA of the CDR3: TGTGCCAGCAGCCCTGGGACAGGGGGCTCGTATGGCTACACCTTC. As protein: CASSPGTGGSYGYTF.

On this clone: Other DNA sequences in this specimen translate into the identical CDR3. The chain uses TRBV7-9 and TRBJ2-7; 9 nucleotides agree with TRBD1. V was pared by 2 bases and J by 4 bases, with 3 bases of the junction left unmatched. Germline CDR1 and CDR2: SEHNR and FQNEAQ (reference sequence). This CDR3 comprises 14 residues. The CDR3, as DNA: TGTGCCAGCAGCTTATCGGGACAGGGATACGAGCAGTACTTC. This translates into CASSLSGQGYEQYF.

V usage is TRBV7-2 and J usage is TRBJ2-2; a weak D match, TRBD2 (6 bases). The CDR3 runs 16 residues. Trimming left V 3 bases short and J 1 base short, with 12 bases between. Germline lookup yields CDR1 SGHTA and CDR2 FQGNSA. CDR3 residues: CASSFTGSGNTGELFF. In DNA form, the CDR3 reads TGTGCCAGCAGCTTTACCGGTAGCGGGAACACCGGGGAGCTGTTTTTT.

This rearrangement joins TRBV28 to TRBJ2-7; no definite D call. The CDR3 totals 14 residues. V lost 4 bases and J 2 bases, leaving 12 bases between the germline ends. Germline assignment: CDR1 MDHEN and CDR2 SYDVKM. The DNA for the CDR3 is TGTGCCAGCAGTTCCCCTCATAGAACCTACGAGCAGTACTTC. Translating it yields CASSSPHRTYEQYF.

This chain connects TRBV28 to TRBJ1-5, with 9 positions matching TRBD1. There are 18 residues in the CDR3. With V trimmed by 5 bases and J by 4 bases, 15 bases remained unmatched. CDR1 MDHEN and CDR2 SYDVKM come from the germline V gene. The CDR3, as DNA: TGTGCCAGCAGTCCCCCCCGGAACAGGGGGCGCAGGAATCAGCCCCAGCATTTT. This codes for CASSPPRNRGRRNQPQHF.

This sequence joins TRBV9 and TRBJ1-6; D perhaps matches TRBD1 (5 bases). Germline V gives CDR1 SGDLS, CDR2 YYNGEE. V dropped 0 bases and J dropped 7 bases, with 8 bases sitting between them. The CDR3 runs 14 residues. CDR3 sequence reads: CASSVAGGNSPLHF. CDR3 coding DNA: TGTGCCAGCAGCGTAGCCGGGGGAAATTCACCCCTCCACTTT.